The 5 T cell receptor beta chains below all came from one sample that was sequenced in a study of patients and donors after allogeneic stem cell transplantation. TCRdb analysed the RT-PCR reads with MiXCR anew, one entry per CDR3 protein. The table records 10,000 to 15,000 distinct CDR3 sequences, almost 25% of them present only once. Source material: blood, either unsorted or a sorted T cell fraction (not recorded which). The source is a human donor who was either an allogeneic HSCT recipient or a stem cell or donor lymphocyte infusion donor (not recorded which). It is not recorded whose cells these are; they may come from a transplant donor.

This clonotype came up a few times. V usage is TRBV6-1 and J usage is TRBJ1-2, with no clear D. Germline-derived CDR1 and CDR2 are MNHNS and SASEGT. The CDR3 is made up of 15 amino acids. The V end lost 3 bases, the J end lost 4 bases, and 15 bases lay between the germline ends. The CDR3: CASSEGRGRLYGYTF. CDR3 sequence (DNA): TGTGCCAGCAGTGAGGGCCGGGGAAGACTCTATGGCTACACCTTC.

The count of this clonotype is one. The chain employs TRBV7-9 and TRBJ2-7; D gene uncertain. CDR3 length: 14 amino acids. Trimming took 10 bases from V and 3 from J, leaving 19 bases between them. Germline lookup yields CDR1 SEHNR and CDR2 FQNEAQ (reference sequence). This chain's CDR3 is CATTGPPNGYEQYF. In nucleotides, the CDR3 is TGTGCCACGACCGGGCCCCCCAACGGCTACGAGCAGTACTTC.

The genes are TRBV29-1 and TRBJ1-1, with D hard to call. Germline V CDR1 and CDR2: SQVTM, ANQGSEA. The CDR3 extends over 13 amino acids. V was pared by 4 bases and J by 5 bases, with 14 bases between. The CDR3 loop reads CSVVGGGSTEAFF. For the CDR3, the DNA is TGCAGCGTTGTAGGCGGAGGTTCGACTGAAGCTTTCTTT.

This clonotype appeared many times. The rearrangement links TRBV6-5 to TRBJ2-7; weak D call: TRBD1 (5 bases). Looked up from germline, CDR1 is MNHEY and CDR2 is SVGAGI. V was pared by 6 bases and J by 9 bases, with 15 bases between. There are 12 residues in the CDR3. This CDR3 is CASSESGLSQYF. The CDR3 coding sequence is TGTGCCAGCAGCGAATCAGGGTTGTCGCAGTACTTC.

V is TRBV7-9 and J is TRBJ2-1, with D hard to call. CDR3 length: 13 amino acids. The germline CDR1 and CDR2 sequences are SEHNR and FQNEAQ (reference sequence). The ends were cut back, 2 bases at V and 3 bases at J, with 5 bases in the middle. CDR3 loop: CASSLNHYNEQFF. The DNA of the CDR3 is TGTGCCAGCAGCTTAAACCACTACAATGAGCAGTTCTTC.